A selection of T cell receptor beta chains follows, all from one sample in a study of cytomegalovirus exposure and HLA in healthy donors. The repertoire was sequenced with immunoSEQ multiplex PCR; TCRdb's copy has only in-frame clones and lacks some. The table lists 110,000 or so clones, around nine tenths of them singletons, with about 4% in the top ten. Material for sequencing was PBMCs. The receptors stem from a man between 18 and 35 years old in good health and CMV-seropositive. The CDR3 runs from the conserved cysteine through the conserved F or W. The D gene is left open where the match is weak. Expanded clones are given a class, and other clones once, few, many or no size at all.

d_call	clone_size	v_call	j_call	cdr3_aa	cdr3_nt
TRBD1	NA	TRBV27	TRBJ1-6	CASSEPGQKNSPLHF	TGTGCCAGCAGTGAACCGGGACAGAAAAATTCACCCCTCCACTTT
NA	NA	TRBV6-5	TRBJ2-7	CASSRGGQDYEQYF	TGTGCCAGCAGCCGAGGCGGGCAAGACTACGAGCAGTACTTC
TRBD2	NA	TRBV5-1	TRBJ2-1	CASSPGLAGNEQFF	TGCGCCAGCAGCCCGGGACTAGCGGGGAATGAGCAGTTCTTC
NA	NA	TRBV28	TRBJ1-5	CASRLRGYSNQPQHF	TGTGCCAGCAGATTGAGAGGATATAGCAATCAGCCCCAGCATTTT
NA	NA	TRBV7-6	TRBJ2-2	CASSLVARGVTGELFF	TGTGCCAGCAGCTTAGTGGCCAGGGGAGTCACCGGGGAGCTGTTTTTT
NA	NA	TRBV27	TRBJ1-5	CASSLMAAGRYSNQPQHF	TGTGCCAGCAGTTTAATGGCGGCAGGGCGGTATAGCAATCAGCCCCAGCATTTT
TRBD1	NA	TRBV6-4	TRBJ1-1	CASSIGTDYTEAFF	TGTGCCAGCTCTATTGGGACAGATTACACTGAAGCTTTCTTT
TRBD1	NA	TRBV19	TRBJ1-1	CASSALTGTNTEAFF	TGTGCCAGTAGTGCTTTGACAGGGACGAACACTGAAGCTTTCTTT
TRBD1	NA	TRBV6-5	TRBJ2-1	CASSYSGGPGEQFF	TGTGCCAGCAGTTACTCAGGGGGCCCTGGAGAGCAGTTCTTC
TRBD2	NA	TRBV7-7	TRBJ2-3	CASSPGLAGGTDTQYF	TGTGCCAGCAGTCCCGGACTAGCGGGGGGCACAGATACGCAGTATTTT
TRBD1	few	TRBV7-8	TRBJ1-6	CASSQGQGRNSPLHF	TGTGCCAGCAGCCAAGGACAGGGGAGAAATTCACCCCTCCACTTT
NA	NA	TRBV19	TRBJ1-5	CASSAPGNQPQHF	TGTGCCAGTAGCGCCCCAGGCAATCAGCCCCAGCATTTT
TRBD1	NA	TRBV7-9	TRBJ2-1	CASSTPGQGDNEQFF	TGTGCCAGCAGCACTCCGGGACAGGGGGACAATGAGCAGTTCTTC